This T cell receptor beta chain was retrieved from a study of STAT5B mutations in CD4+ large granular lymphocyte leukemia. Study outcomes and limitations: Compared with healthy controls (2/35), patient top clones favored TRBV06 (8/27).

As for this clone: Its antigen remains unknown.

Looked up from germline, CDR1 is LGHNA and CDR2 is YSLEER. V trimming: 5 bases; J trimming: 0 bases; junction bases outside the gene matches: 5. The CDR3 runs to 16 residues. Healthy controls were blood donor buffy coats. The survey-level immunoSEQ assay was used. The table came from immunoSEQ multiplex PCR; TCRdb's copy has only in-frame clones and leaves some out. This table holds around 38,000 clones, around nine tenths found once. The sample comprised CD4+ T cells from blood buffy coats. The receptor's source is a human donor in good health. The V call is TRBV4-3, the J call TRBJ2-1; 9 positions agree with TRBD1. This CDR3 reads CASSYKTGGSYNEQFF. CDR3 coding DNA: TGCGCCAGCAGCTACAAGACAGGGGGCTCCTACAATGAGCAGTTCTTC.